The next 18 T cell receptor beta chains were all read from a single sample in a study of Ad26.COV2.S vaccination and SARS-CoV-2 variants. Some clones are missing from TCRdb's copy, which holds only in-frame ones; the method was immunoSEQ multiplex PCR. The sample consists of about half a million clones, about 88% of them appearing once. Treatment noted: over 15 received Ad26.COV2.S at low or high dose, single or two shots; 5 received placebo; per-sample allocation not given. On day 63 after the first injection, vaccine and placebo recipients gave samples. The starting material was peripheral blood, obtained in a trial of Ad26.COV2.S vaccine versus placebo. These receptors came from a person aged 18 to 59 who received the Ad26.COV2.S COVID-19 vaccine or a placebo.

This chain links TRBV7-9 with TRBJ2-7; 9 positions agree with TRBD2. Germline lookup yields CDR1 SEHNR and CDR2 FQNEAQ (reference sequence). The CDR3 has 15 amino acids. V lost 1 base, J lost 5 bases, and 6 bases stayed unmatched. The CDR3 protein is CASSLGSGSSNEQYF. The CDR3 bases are TGTGCCAGCAGCTTAGGTAGCGGGAGTTCCAACGAGCAGTACTTC.

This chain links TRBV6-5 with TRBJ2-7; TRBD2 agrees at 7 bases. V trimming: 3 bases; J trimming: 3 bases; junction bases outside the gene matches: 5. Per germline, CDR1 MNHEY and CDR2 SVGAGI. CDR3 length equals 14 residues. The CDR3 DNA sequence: TGTGCCAGCAGTTATAGGGCGGGAGACTACGAGCAGTACTTC. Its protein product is CASSYRAGDYEQYF.

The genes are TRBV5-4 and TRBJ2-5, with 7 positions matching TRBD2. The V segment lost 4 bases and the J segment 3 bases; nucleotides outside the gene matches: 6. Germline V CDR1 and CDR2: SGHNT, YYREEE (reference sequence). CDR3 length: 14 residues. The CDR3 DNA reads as TGTGCCAGCAGCCGAGGACTAGTGAAAGAGACCCAGTACTTC. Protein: CASSRGLVKETQYF. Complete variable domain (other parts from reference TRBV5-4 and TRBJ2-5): ETGVTQSPTHLIKTRGQQVTLRCSSQSGHNTVSWYQQALGQGPQFIFQYYREEENGRGNFPPRFSGLQFPNYSSELNVNALELDDSALYLCASSRGLVKETQYFGPGTRLLVL.

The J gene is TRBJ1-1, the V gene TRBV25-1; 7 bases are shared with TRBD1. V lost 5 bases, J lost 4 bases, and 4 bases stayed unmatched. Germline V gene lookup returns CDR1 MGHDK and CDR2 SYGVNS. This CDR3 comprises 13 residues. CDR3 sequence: CASSQQGGTEAFF. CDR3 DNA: TGTGCCAGCAGTCAGCAGGGGGGCACTGAAGCTTTCTTT.

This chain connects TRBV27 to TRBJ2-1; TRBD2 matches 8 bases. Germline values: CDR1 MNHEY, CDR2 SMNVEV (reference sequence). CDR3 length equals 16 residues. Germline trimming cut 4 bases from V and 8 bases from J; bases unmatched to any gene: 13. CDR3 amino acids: CASSSPMSGGPYEQFF. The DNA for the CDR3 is TGTGCCAGCAGTTCCCCTATGTCGGGAGGGCCGTATGAGCAGTTCTTC.

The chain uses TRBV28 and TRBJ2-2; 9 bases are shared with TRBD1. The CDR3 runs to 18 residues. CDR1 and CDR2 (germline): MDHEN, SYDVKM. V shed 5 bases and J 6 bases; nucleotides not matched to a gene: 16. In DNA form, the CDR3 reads TGTGCCAGCAGTCTCCGAACCGGTCGGGGACAGGGTGCCGGGGAGCTGTTTTTT. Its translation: CASSLRTGRGQGAGELFF.

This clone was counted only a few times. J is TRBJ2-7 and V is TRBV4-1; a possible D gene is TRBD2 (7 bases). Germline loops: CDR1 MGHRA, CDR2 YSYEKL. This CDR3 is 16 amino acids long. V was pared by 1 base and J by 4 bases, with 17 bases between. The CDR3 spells CASSQARGGGFYEQYF. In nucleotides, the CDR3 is TGCGCCAGCAGCCAAGCGCGGGGAGGGGGTTTTTACGAGCAGTACTTC.

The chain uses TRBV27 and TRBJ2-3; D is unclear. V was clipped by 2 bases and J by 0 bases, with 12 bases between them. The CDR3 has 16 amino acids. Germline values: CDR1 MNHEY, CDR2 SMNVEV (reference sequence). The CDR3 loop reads CASSLGGTASTDTQYF. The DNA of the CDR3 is TGTGCCAGCAGTTTAGGCGGAACAGCTAGCACAGATACGCAGTATTTT.

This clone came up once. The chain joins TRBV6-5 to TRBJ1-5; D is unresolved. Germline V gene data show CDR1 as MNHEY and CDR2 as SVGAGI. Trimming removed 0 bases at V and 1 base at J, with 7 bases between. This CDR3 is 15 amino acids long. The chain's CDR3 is CASSYSKVSNQPQHF. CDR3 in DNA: TGTGCCAGCAGTTACTCGAAAGTCAGCAATCAGCCCCAGCATTTT.

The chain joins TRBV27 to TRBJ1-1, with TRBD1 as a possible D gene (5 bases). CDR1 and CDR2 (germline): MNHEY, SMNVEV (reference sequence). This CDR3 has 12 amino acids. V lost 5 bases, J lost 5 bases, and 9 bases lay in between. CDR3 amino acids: CASSAGETEAFF. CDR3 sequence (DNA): TGTGCCAGCAGTGCGGGGGAAACTGAAGCTTTCTTT.

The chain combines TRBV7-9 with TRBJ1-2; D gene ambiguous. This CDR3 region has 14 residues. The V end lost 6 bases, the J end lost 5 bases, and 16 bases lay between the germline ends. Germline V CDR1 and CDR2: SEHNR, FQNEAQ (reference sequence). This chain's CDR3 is CASSSTPHFYGYTF. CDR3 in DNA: TGTGCCAGCAGTTCTACCCCTCACTTTTATGGCTACACCTTC.

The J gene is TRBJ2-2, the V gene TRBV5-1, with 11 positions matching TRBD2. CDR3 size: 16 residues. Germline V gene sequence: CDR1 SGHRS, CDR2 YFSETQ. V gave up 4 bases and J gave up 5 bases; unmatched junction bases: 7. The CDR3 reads CASSIPTSGSTGELFF. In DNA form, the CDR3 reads TGCGCCAGCAGCATTCCTACTAGCGGGAGTACCGGGGAGCTGTTTTTT.

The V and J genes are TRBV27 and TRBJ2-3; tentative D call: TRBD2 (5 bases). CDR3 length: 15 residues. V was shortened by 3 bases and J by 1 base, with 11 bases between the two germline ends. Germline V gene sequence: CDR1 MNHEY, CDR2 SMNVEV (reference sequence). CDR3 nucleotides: TGTGCCAGCAGTTTCCTCCGGGGAGGCACAGATACGCAGTATTTT. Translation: CASSFLRGGTDTQYF.

The CDR3 loop is CASSYWDSRTEAFF. The CDR3, as DNA: TGTGCCAGCAGTTACTGGGATAGTCGCACTGAAGCTTTCTTT. J is TRBJ1-1 and V is TRBV6-2 or TRBV6-3; no firm D call. V lost 1 base, J lost 4 bases, and 10 bases lay in between. This CDR3 comprises 14 residues. Germline lookup yields CDR1 MNHEY and CDR2 SVGEGT.

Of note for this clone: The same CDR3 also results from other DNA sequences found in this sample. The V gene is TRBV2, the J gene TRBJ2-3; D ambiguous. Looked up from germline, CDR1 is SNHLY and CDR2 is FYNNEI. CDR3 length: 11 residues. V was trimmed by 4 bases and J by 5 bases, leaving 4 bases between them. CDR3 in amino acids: CASSVGDTQYF. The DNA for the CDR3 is TGTGCCAGCAGTGTGGGAGATACGCAGTATTTT.

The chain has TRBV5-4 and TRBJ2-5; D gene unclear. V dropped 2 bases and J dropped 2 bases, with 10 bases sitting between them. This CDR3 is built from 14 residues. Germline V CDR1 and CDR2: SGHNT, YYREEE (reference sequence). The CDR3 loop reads CASSFHLQQETQYF. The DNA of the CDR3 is TGTGCCAGCAGCTTCCATTTACAGCAAGAGACCCAGTACTTC.

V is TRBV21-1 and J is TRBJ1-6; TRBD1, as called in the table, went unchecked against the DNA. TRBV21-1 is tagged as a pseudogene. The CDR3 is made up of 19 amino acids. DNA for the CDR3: TGTGCCAGCAGCAAAGTTCAAGAGGAAGGGGCCAGTCACCATTCACCCCTCCACTTT. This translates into CASSKVQEEGASHHSPLHF.

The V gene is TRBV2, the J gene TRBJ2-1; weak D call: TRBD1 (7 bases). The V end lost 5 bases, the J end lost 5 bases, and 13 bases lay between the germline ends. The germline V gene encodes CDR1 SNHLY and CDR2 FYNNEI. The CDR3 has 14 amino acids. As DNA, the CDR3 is TGTGCCAGCAGTCCCGGAGGGGGCAACAATGAGCAGTTCTTC. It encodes CASSPGGGNNEQFF.